A single sample is the source of the 17 T cell receptor beta chains below, sequenced in a study of T cells in tuberculosis. The repertoire was sequenced with immunoSEQ multiplex PCR; TCRdb's copy has only in-frame clones and lacks some. The top ten hold around 2.2% of the sample, which has about 34,000 clones, 80% to 95% seen once. Sequencing used PBMCs. The receptors come from a donor under 30 with latent tuberculosis or without tuberculosis infection.

There are a few counts of this clone. The chain carries TRBV2 and TRBJ2-7; D perhaps matches TRBD1 (5 bases). Trimming shortened V by 8 bases and J by 4 bases, and 9 bases separated the two germline ends. Germline assignment: CDR1 SNHLY and CDR2 FYNNEI. There are 11 residues in the CDR3. The CDR3 loop is CASGRQYEQYF. The CDR3 DNA reads as TGTGCCAGCGGTCGACAGTACGAGCAGTACTTC.

The chain couples TRBV29-1 to TRBJ2-3; possibly TRBD1 for D (5 bases). Germline V lookup: CDR1 SQVTM, CDR2 ANQGSEA. V gave up 6 bases and J gave up 3 bases, with 19 bases separating them. The length of the CDR3 is 15 residues. The CDR3 sequence: CSVESAGFGTDTQYF. The CDR3 DNA follows: TGCAGCGTGGAATCGGCAGGGTTCGGGACAGATACGCAGTATTTT.

The chain uses TRBV28 and TRBJ2-2, with 12 bases fitting TRBD2. With 1 base clipped from V and 4 bases from J, the junction kept 7 bases outside the gene matches. The length of the CDR3 is 18 residues. Germline-derived CDR1 and CDR2 are MDHEN and SYDVKM. As DNA, the CDR3 is TGTGCCAGCAGTTTATCCAGAACTAGCGGGAGGTCCACCGGGGAGCTGTTTTTT. As protein: CASSLSRTSGRSTGELFF.

The CDR3 reads CASSLGTAYEQYF. The CDR3 bases are TGTGCCAGCAGTTTAGGGACAGCGTACGAGCAGTACTTC. V and J are TRBV27 and TRBJ2-7; 7 bases align to TRBD1. Germline CDR1 and CDR2: MNHEY and SMNVEV (reference sequence). The CDR3 spans 13 residues. Germline trimming cut 2 bases from V and 4 bases from J; bases unmatched to any gene: 2.

This chain links TRBV28 with TRBJ2-1, with D perhaps matching TRBD2 (5 bases). V dropped 2 bases and J dropped 3 bases, with 8 bases sitting between them. Germline V gene sequence: CDR1 MDHEN, CDR2 SYDVKM. The CDR3 is made up of 14 amino acids. This CDR3 is CASSLEGYYNEQFF. The DNA of the CDR3 is TGTGCCAGCAGTTTAGAGGGCTACTACAATGAGCAGTTCTTC. The complete variable domain, with remaining parts taken from reference TRBV28 and TRBJ2-1, reads DVKVTQSSRYLVKRTGEKVFLECVQDMDHENMFWYRQDPGLGLRLIYFSYDVKMKEKGDIPEGYSVSREKKERFSLILESASTNQTSMYLCASSLEGYYNEQFFGPGTRLTVL.

This rearrangement joins TRBV7-9 to TRBJ1-6, with D unclear. The V and J ends lost 1 base and 7 bases respectively, with 11 bases between them. CDR1 and CDR2 (germline): SEHNR, FQNEAQ (reference sequence). This CDR3 contains 15 residues. The CDR3 region has the DNA TGTGCCAGCAGCTTAGTGATACAACGAAATTCACCCCTCCACTTT. Translated: CASSLVIQRNSPLHF.

The chain has TRBV7-8 and TRBJ1-5, with D tentatively TRBD1 (5 bases). CDR1 SGHVS and CDR2 FQNEAQ come from the germline V gene. CDR3 length: 16 residues. The V end was cut by 5 bases, the J end by 2 bases, with 16 bases between. This chain's CDR3 is CASSPGHSSGNQPQHF. For the CDR3, the DNA is TGTGCCAGCAGCCCCGGACATTCGTCGGGCAATCAGCCCCAGCATTTT.

The chain has TRBV7-6 and TRBJ2-3; no definite D call. Trimming pared 5 bases from V and 2 bases from J, leaving 17 bases between. The germline CDR1 and CDR2 sequences are SGHVS and FNYEAQ. The CDR3 spans 16 residues. CDR3 sequence (DNA): TGTGCCAGCAGCCCCCCCTCGGGTGCCTCCACAGATACGCAGTATTTT. Protein: CASSPPSGASTDTQYF.

V is TRBV15 and J is TRBJ2-3; weak D call: TRBD1 (5 bases). Germline CDR1 is LNHNV and CDR2 is YYDKDF (reference sequence). Trimming removed 3 bases at V and 3 bases at J, with 13 bases between. This CDR3 is 15 amino acids long. CDR3: CATSRGLDPTDTQYF. CDR3 sequence (DNA): TGTGCCACCAGCAGGGGGCTTGACCCGACAGATACGCAGTATTTT.

This clone was seen once. The chain joins TRBV7-9 to TRBJ1-2; TRBD1 agrees at 7 bases. CDR1 SEHNR and CDR2 FQNEAQ come from the germline V gene (reference sequence). This CDR3 is 15 amino acids long. The V segment lost 2 bases and the J segment 3 bases; nucleotides outside the gene matches: 6. The CDR3: CASSLPGTVDYGYTF. The CDR3 coding sequence is TGTGCCAGCAGCTTACCTGGGACAGTGGACTATGGCTACACCTTC.

The genes are TRBV7-8 and TRBJ2-6, with a weak D call TRBD2 (5 bases). Trimming shortened V by 5 bases and J by 0 bases, and 17 bases separated the two germline ends. Germline values: CDR1 SGHVS, CDR2 FQNEAQ. The CDR3 is made up of 18 amino acids. DNA of the CDR3: TGTGCCAGCAGCCTCAATCGGGGTATCGGCTCTGGGGCCAACGTCCTGACTTTC. It translates to CASSLNRGIGSGANVLTF. Variable domain in full (rest from reference TRBV7-8 and TRBJ2-6): GAGVSQSPRYKVAKRGQDVALRCDPISGHVSLFWYQQALGQGPEFLTYFQNEAQLDKSGLPSDRFFAERPEGSVSTLKIQRTQQEDSAVYLCASSLNRGIGSGANVLTFGAGSRLTVL.

The rearrangement links TRBV7-8 to TRBJ1-4, with a possible D match to TRBD1 (5 bases). Germline V gives CDR1 SGHVS, CDR2 FQNEAQ. V was pared by 2 bases and J by 3 bases, with 13 bases between. The CDR3 extends over 16 amino acids. The CDR3 nucleotides read TGTGCCAGCAGCTTAACTAATGGACAACCTAATGAAAAACTGTTTTTT. Its protein is CASSLTNGQPNEKLFF.

The chain is built from TRBV4-3 and TRBJ1-2; D is unclear. This CDR3 has 15 amino acids. Trimming pared 1 base from V and 6 bases from J, leaving 15 bases between. The V gene's germline CDR1 is LGHNA and CDR2 YSLEER. CDR3 in amino acids: CASSQVSDYYDGYTF. CDR3 in DNA: TGCGCCAGCAGCCAAGTCTCCGACTACTACGATGGCTACACCTTC.

The gene calls are TRBV5-1 and TRBJ2-1, with TRBD2 matching 10 bases. Germline V gene data show CDR1 as SGHRS and CDR2 as YFSETQ. Germline trimming cut 2 bases from V and 2 bases from J; bases unmatched to any gene: 1. The length of the CDR3 is 15 residues. CDR3 loop: CASSLAGGAYNEQFF. CDR3 in DNA: TGCGCCAGCAGCTTAGCGGGAGGGGCCTACAATGAGCAGTTCTTC.

The chain carries TRBV19 and TRBJ2-3, with D perhaps matching TRBD2 (7 bases). The germline V gene encodes CDR1 LNHDA and CDR2 SQIVND (reference sequence). The CDR3 is 17 residues long. V dropped 8 bases and J dropped 0 bases, with 21 bases sitting between them. The CDR3 DNA reads as TGTGCCAGTCGTGTTACAGGGCGGGGGTCTAGCACAGATACGCAGTATTTT. Translated: CASRVTGRGSSTDTQYF.

The chain is built from TRBV5-1 and TRBJ1-1; D remains unclear. Germline loops: CDR1 SGHRS, CDR2 YFSETQ. CDR3 length: 13 residues. V lost 0 bases and J lost 1, with 4 bases in between. The chain's CDR3 is CASSLDWNTEAFF. CDR3 bases: TGCGCCAGCAGCTTGGACTGGAACACTGAAGCTTTCTTT.

V gene TRBV2 combines with J gene TRBJ2-2; maybe TRBD2 (5 bases). CDR1 is SNHLY and CDR2 is FYNNEI in the germline V gene. This CDR3 spans 13 amino acids. Trimming cost V 6 bases and J 0 bases, with 5 bases left between them. This chain's CDR3 is CASRTTNTGELFF. The CDR3 DNA sequence: TGTGCCAGCAGGACTACGAACACCGGGGAGCTGTTTTTT.